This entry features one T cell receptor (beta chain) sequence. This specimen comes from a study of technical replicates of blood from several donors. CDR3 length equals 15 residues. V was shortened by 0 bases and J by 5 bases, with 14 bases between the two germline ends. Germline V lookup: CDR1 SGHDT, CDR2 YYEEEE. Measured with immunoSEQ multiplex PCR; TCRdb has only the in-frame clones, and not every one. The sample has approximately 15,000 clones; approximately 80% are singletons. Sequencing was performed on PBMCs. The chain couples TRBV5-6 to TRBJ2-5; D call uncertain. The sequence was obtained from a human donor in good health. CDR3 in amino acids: CASSLVFHAAETQYF. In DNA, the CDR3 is TGTGCCAGCAGCTTGGTCTTTCACGCGGCGGAGACCCAGTACTTC.